A selection of T cell receptor beta chains follows, all from one sample in a study of beta chain features in type 1 diabetes. Here immunoSEQ multiplex PCR was the method, and the copy in TCRdb shows in-frame clones only, minus some. Found here are about 620,000 clones, 15% to 17% of them singletons; the top ten hold about 0.087%. The specimen sequenced was naive CD4+ T cells from blood. All receptors come from a man between 18 and 35 years old in good health. Both conserved end residues are part of each CDR3. The D gene is left open where the match is weak. Clone size is stated in some rows and not others, as once, few, many or a class when expanded.

j_gene: TRBJ2-3; d_gene: TRBD2; len: 15; v_gene: TRBV15; abundance: .; CDR3aa: CATSQGLGGTDTQYF; CDR3nt: TGTGCCACCAGCCAGGGACTAGGGGGGACAGATACGCAGTATTTT
j_gene: TRBJ1-4; d_gene: .; len: 11; v_gene: TRBV5-1; abundance: .; CDR3aa: CASSLGEKLFF; CDR3nt: TGCGCCAGCAGCTTAGGGGAAAAACTGTTTTTT
j_gene: TRBJ2-2; d_gene: .; len: 14; v_gene: TRBV7-9; abundance: .; CDR3aa: CASSSTGGGGELFF; CDR3nt: TGTGCCAGCAGCTCCACCGGAGGAGGGGGGGAGCTGTTTTTT
j_gene: TRBJ1-3; d_gene: .; len: 16; v_gene: TRBV18; abundance: many; CDR3aa: CASSQPRGIPGNTIYF; CDR3nt: TGTGCCAGCTCACAGCCCAGGGGAATCCCTGGAAACACCATATATTTT
j_gene: TRBJ2-7; d_gene: TRBD1; len: 14; v_gene: TRBV10-3; abundance: few; CDR3aa: CAISQGQSSYEQYF; CDR3nt: TGTGCCATCAGCCAGGGACAGAGCTCCTACGAGCAGTACTTC
j_gene: TRBJ2-3; d_gene: .; len: 14; v_gene: TRBV5-4; abundance: few; CDR3aa: CASSLVSTTDTQYF; CDR3nt: TGTGCCAGCAGCTTGGTGTCCACCACAGATACGCAGTATTTT
j_gene: TRBJ2-4; d_gene: TRBD1; len: 15; v_gene: TRBV28; abundance: few; CDR3aa: CASSPGQLAKNIQYF; CDR3nt: TGTGCCAGCAGTCCGGGACAGTTAGCCAAAAACATTCAGTACTTC
j_gene: TRBJ1-5; d_gene: .; len: 14; v_gene: TRBV15; abundance: few; CDR3aa: CATSWGGRGQPQHF; CDR3nt: TGTGCCACCAGCTGGGGGGGCAGAGGTCAGCCCCAGCATTTT
j_gene: TRBJ2-6; d_gene: .; len: 15; v_gene: TRBV28; abundance: .; CDR3aa: CASSPWGSGANVLTF; CDR3nt: TGTGCCAGCAGTCCTTGGGGCTCTGGGGCCAACGTCCTGACTTTC
j_gene: TRBJ1-1; d_gene: .; len: 16; v_gene: TRBV4-3; abundance: few; CDR3aa: CASSQDPRGQDTEAFF; CDR3nt: TGCGCCAGCAGCCAAGATCCCCGGGGCCAAGACACTGAAGCTTTCTTT
j_gene: TRBJ2-1; d_gene: TRBD2; len: 17; v_gene: TRBV11-2; abundance: .; CDR3aa: CASSGLAGYSSYNEQFF; CDR3nt: TGTGCCAGCAGCGGGCTAGCGGGATATAGCTCCTACAATGAGCAGTTCTTC
j_gene: TRBJ2-1; d_gene: TRBD1; len: 15; v_gene: TRBV10-3; abundance: few; CDR3aa: CAIFGQGASYNEQFF; CDR3nt: TGTGCCATCTTTGGTCAGGGGGCATCCTACAATGAGCAGTTCTTC
j_gene: TRBJ2-7; d_gene: .; len: 15; v_gene: TRBV18; abundance: .; CDR3aa: CASSPPQGIGNEQYF; CDR3nt: TGTGCCAGCTCACCGCCACAGGGAATCGGGAACGAGCAGTACTTC
j_gene: TRBJ2-3; d_gene: .; len: 17; v_gene: TRBV19; abundance: .; CDR3aa: CASSMRYGGRGTDTQYF; CDR3nt: TGTGCCAGTAGTATGAGGTACGGGGGGCGAGGCACAGATACGCAGTATTTT
j_gene: TRBJ2-7; d_gene: TRBD1; len: 15; v_gene: TRBV5-1; abundance: few; CDR3aa: CASSLGTGGSYEQYF; CDR3nt: TGCGCCAGCAGCTTGGGGACAGGGGGCTCCTACGAGCAGTACTTC
j_gene: TRBJ2-1; d_gene: .; len: 15; v_gene: TRBV2; abundance: .; CDR3aa: CASSTTLGFYNEQFF; CDR3nt: TGTGCCAGCAGTACGACACTTGGGTTCTACAATGAGCAGTTCTTC
j_gene: TRBJ2-7; d_gene: .; len: 13; v_gene: TRBV5-1; abundance: .; CDR3aa: CASSLQGTYEQYF; CDR3nt: TGCGCCAGCAGCTTGCAGGGTACCTACGAGCAGTACTTC
j_gene: TRBJ2-2; d_gene: .; len: 15; v_gene: TRBV14; abundance: few; CDR3aa: CASKPGSGWTGELFF; CDR3nt: TGTGCCAGCAAGCCAGGATCAGGGTGGACCGGGGAGCTGTTTTTT
j_gene: TRBJ2-7; d_gene: .; len: 18; v_gene: TRBV30; abundance: few; CDR3aa: CAWSVVGDNPTNSYEQYF; CDR3nt: TGTGCCTGGAGTGTAGTAGGGGATAACCCTACGAACTCCTACGAGCAGTACTTC
j_gene: TRBJ2-7; d_gene: TRBD1; len: 12; v_gene: TRBV2; abundance: .; CDR3aa: CASRTGSYEQYF; CDR3nt: TGTGCCAGCAGGACAGGGTCCTACGAGCAGTACTTC
j_gene: TRBJ2-4; d_gene: .; len: 15; v_gene: TRBV5-1; abundance: .; CDR3aa: CASSLQGIAKNIQYF; CDR3nt: TGCGCCAGCAGCTTGCAGGGTATAGCCAAAAACATTCAGTACTTC
j_gene: TRBJ2-2; d_gene: .; len: 13; v_gene: TRBV5-1; abundance: .; CDR3aa: CASSATGSGELFF; CDR3nt: TGCGCCAGCAGCGCTACAGGGTCCGGGGAGCTGTTTTTT
j_gene: TRBJ1-5; d_gene: TRBD1; len: 14; v_gene: TRBV9; abundance: .; CDR3aa: CASSAGQGYQPQHF; CDR3nt: TGTGCCAGCAGCGCAGGACAGGGGTACCAGCCCCAGCATTTT
j_gene: TRBJ2-3; d_gene: .; len: 11; v_gene: TRBV7-2; abundance: .; CDR3aa: CASSSLRTQYF; CDR3nt: TGTGCCAGCAGCTCCCTACGTACGCAGTATTTT
j_gene: TRBJ2-7; d_gene: .; len: 14; v_gene: TRBV7-3; abundance: .; CDR3aa: CASSSEPGHLEQYF; CDR3nt: TGTGCCAGCAGCTCTGAACCGGGACACCTCGAGCAGTACTTC
j_gene: TRBJ1-5; d_gene: .; len: 15; v_gene: TRBV6-5; abundance: .; CDR3aa: CASSYQGHGNQPQHF; CDR3nt: TGTGCCAGCAGTTACCAGGGACACGGGAATCAGCCCCAGCATTTT
j_gene: TRBJ2-5; d_gene: .; len: 12; v_gene: TRBV28; abundance: few; CDR3aa: CASGREKETQYF; CDR3nt: TGTGCCAGCGGCCGGGAGAAAGAGACCCAGTACTTC
j_gene: TRBJ1-5; d_gene: TRBD1; len: 13; v_gene: TRBV28; abundance: .; CDR3aa: CASSQGARQPQHF; CDR3nt: TGTGCCAGTTCCCAGGGGGCCAGGCAGCCCCAGCATTTT
j_gene: TRBJ2-7; d_gene: .; len: 12; v_gene: TRBV5-6; abundance: few; CDR3aa: CASSPTGYEQYF; CDR3nt: TGTGCCAGCAGCCCAACCGGATACGAGCAGTACTTC
j_gene: TRBJ2-1; d_gene: .; len: 14; v_gene: TRBV5-1; abundance: .; CDR3aa: CASSFEGQPTEQFF; CDR3nt: TGCGCCAGCAGCTTCGAAGGACAGCCTACTGAGCAGTTCTTC
j_gene: TRBJ2-1; d_gene: .; len: 17; v_gene: TRBV18; abundance: few; CDR3aa: CASSPNSPGNLDNEQFF; CDR3nt: TGTGCCAGCTCCCCGAATTCTCCGGGAAATCTAGACAATGAGCAGTTCTTC
j_gene: TRBJ2-1; d_gene: .; len: 13; v_gene: TRBV6-5; abundance: few; CDR3aa: CASNPRTGNEQFF; CDR3nt: TGTGCCAGCAACCCACGCACGGGCAATGAGCAGTTCTTC
j_gene: TRBJ1-6; d_gene: TRBD1; len: 16; v_gene: TRBV5-6; abundance: .; CDR3aa: CASSFRTGVNTSPLHF; CDR3nt: TGTGCCAGCAGCTTCCGGACAGGGGTCAATACTTCACCCCTCCACTTT
j_gene: TRBJ1-5; d_gene: TRBD1; len: 18; v_gene: TRBV19; abundance: few; CDR3aa: CASSMHGTGGRSNQPQHF; CDR3nt: TGTGCCAGTAGTATGCATGGGACAGGGGGCCGTAGCAATCAGCCCCAGCATTTT
j_gene: TRBJ1-2; d_gene: .; len: 14; v_gene: TRBV18; abundance: .; CDR3aa: CASSPVGGHYGYTF; CDR3nt: TGTGCCAGCTCACCTGTTGGGGGCCACTATGGCTACACCTTC
j_gene: TRBJ2-5; d_gene: .; len: 11; v_gene: TRBV7-9; abundance: few; CDR3aa: CASRNQETQYF; CDR3nt: TGTGCCAGCAGAAATCAAGAGACCCAGTACTTC
j_gene: TRBJ2-3; d_gene: .; len: 13; v_gene: TRBV5-1; abundance: few; CDR3aa: CASSLGLSDTQYF; CDR3nt: TGCGCCAGCAGCCTAGGACTTTCCGATACGCAGTATTTT
j_gene: TRBJ1-2; d_gene: .; len: 15; v_gene: TRBV7-9; abundance: .; CDR3aa: CASSSYRDYNYGYTF; CDR3nt: TGTGCCAGCAGCTCATACCGGGATTATAACTATGGCTACACCTTC
j_gene: TRBJ1-2; d_gene: .; len: 13; v_gene: TRBV4-3; abundance: few; CDR3aa: CASSQEPGPAYTF; CDR3nt: TGCGCCAGCAGCCAAGAGCCGGGACCAGCCTACACCTTC
j_gene: TRBJ2-1; d_gene: TRBD1; len: 13; v_gene: TRBV29-1; abundance: .; CDR3aa: CSVRQGGAVEQFF; CDR3nt: TGCAGCGTCCGACAGGGGGGGGCTGTAGAGCAGTTCTTC